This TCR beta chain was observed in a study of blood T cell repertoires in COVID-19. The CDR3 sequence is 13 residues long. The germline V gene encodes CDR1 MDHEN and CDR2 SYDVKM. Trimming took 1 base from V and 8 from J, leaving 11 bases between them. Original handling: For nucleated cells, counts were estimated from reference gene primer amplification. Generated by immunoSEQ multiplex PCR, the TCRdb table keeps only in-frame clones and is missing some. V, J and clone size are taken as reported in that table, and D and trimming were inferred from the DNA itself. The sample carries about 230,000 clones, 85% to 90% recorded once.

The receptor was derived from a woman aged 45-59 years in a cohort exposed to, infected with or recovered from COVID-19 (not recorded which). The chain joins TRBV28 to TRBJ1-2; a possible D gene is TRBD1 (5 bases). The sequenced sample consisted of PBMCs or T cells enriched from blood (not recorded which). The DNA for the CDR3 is TGTGCCAGCAGTTTATTCCAGGGTCGGGGCTACACCTTC. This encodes CASSLFQGRGYTF.